Listed below are T cell receptor beta chains from one sample, sequenced in a study of cytomegalovirus exposure and HLA in healthy donors. Sequenced by immunoSEQ multiplex PCR; TCRdb stores in-frame clones only, minus some. This sample has 150,000 to 200,000 clones, with 80% found just once. Sequencing was done on a sample of PBMCs. The receptors were sampled from a woman aged 25-40 years in good health and CMV-seronegative. CDR3s include the opening cysteine and the closing phenylalanine or tryptophan. Each record gives: clone size, J gene, V gene, D gene, CDR3 protein, CDR3 DNA. A D gene is named only where the DNA matches it firmly. Clone size appears in some rows only: once, few, many, or a class for an expanded clone.

>NA|TRBJ2-7|TRBV27|NA
CASSLIRGYEQYF
TGTGCCAGCAGTTTAATTAGGGGGTACGAGCAGTACTTC
>NA|TRBJ2-1|TRBV6-1|NA
CASSERGGGNEQFF
TGTGCCAGCAGTGAGCGTGGGGGCGGCAATGAGCAGTTCTTC
>NA|TRBJ2-2|TRBV4-3|TRBD1
CASSRGQGPGGELFF
TGCGCCAGCAGCCGAGGACAGGGACCCGGCGGGGAGCTGTTTTTT
>NA|TRBJ1-1|TRBV19|NA
CASISRYTEAFF
TGTGCCAGTATTTCGCGGTACACTGAAGCTTTCTTT
>once|TRBJ2-6|TRBV9|NA
CASSVGALGANVLTF
TGTGCCAGCAGCGTAGGTGCGCTTGGGGCCAACGTCCTGACTTTC
>NA|TRBJ2-7|TRBV18|TRBD1
CASSPYPGQGIYEQYF
TGTGCCAGCTCACCATACCCGGGACAGGGGATCTACGAGCAGTACTTC
>NA|TRBJ2-7|TRBV7-2|TRBD2
CASSLGAGGYEQYF
TGTGCCAGCAGCTTAGGGGCGGGGGGCTACGAGCAGTACTTC
>NA|TRBJ2-2|TRBV27|NA
CASSLWRQGGETGELFF
TGTGCCAGCAGTTTATGGCGTCAGGGAGGAGAGACCGGGGAGCTGTTTTTT
>NA|TRBJ2-7|TRBV6-1|NA
CASSASGFEQYF
TGTGCCAGCAGTGCCTCAGGTTTTGAGCAGTACTTC
>few|TRBJ2-5|TRBV4-1|NA
CASSQELAQQETQYF
TGCGCCAGCAGCCAAGAATTAGCGCAACAAGAGACCCAGTACTTC
>NA|TRBJ2-4|TRBV11-2|NA
CASSLFFGTLSNIQYF
TGTGCCAGCAGCTTATTTTTCGGGACACTCTCCAACATTCAGTACTTC
>NA|TRBJ2-5|TRBV11-2|TRBD1
CASSLSGTGEETQYF
TGTGCCAGCAGCTTATCAGGGACAGGGGAGGAGACCCAGTACTTC
>NA|TRBJ1-4|TRBV10-1|NA
CASSDEGIREKLFF
TGCGCCAGCAGTGACGAGGGAATTCGGGAAAAACTGTTTTTT
>once|TRBJ2-1|TRBV5-1|NA
CASSLASFSYNEQFF
TGCGCCAGCAGCTTAGCCTCTTTTTCTTACAATGAGCAGTTCTTC
>NA|TRBJ2-3|TRBV5-1|TRBD2
CASSLGSGGADTQYF
TGCGCCAGCAGCTTGGGCTCGGGGGGGGCAGATACGCAGTATTTT
>few|TRBJ1-1|TRBV16|NA
CASSQYLGGIKNTEAFF
TGTGCCAGCAGCCAATACCTTGGAGGGATTAAGAACACTGAAGCTTTCTTT
>NA|TRBJ2-3|TRBV18|NA
CASSPPEVSYRDTQYF
TGTGCCAGCTCACCACCGGAGGTTAGCTATCGCGATACGCAGTATTTT
>NA|TRBJ1-6|TRBV7-8|NA
CASSLRGENSPLHF
TGTGCCAGCAGCTTACGTGGAGAAAATTCACCCCTCCACTTT
>few|TRBJ2-7|TRBV11-3|NA
CASSRGQEQYF
TGTGCCAGCAGCCGCGGACAGGAGCAGTACTTC
>NA|TRBJ2-2|TRBV28|NA
CASSRDQGTGGELFF
TGTGCCAGCAGCAGAGATCAGGGGACCGGCGGGGAGCTGTTTTTT
>NA|TRBJ1-5|TRBV19|TRBD1
CASSTRGDRGPNQPQHF
TGTGCCAGTAGTACGAGGGGGGACAGGGGGCCTAATCAGCCCCAGCATTTT
>NA|TRBJ1-2|TRBV7-2|NA
CASSPTPGHPNYGYTF
TGTGCCAGCAGCCCAACCCCCGGACACCCGAACTATGGCTACACCTTC
>NA|TRBJ2-4|TRBV27|TRBD1
CASSLLGDRDKNIQYF
TGTGCCAGCAGTCTACTAGGGGACAGGGACAAAAACATTCAGTACTTC
>NA|TRBJ1-4|TRBV5-7|TRBD1
CASSLDRGPVLFF
TGTGCCAGCAGCTTGGACAGGGGGCCAGTACTGTTTTTT
>NA|TRBJ2-1|TRBV6-4|NA
CASSGASSGSYNEQFF
TGTGCCAGCAGTGGAGCTTCTTCGGGGTCCTACAATGAGCAGTTCTTC
>NA|TRBJ1-1|TRBV10-3|TRBD1
CASTEGTGVEAFF
TGTGCCAGCACTGAGGGGACAGGGGTTGAAGCTTTCTTT
>NA|TRBJ2-2|TRBV30|NA
CASPNTGQTEINTGELFF
TGTGCCTCCCCAAATACTGGGCAGACAGAAATCAACACCGGGGAGCTGTTTTTT
>NA|TRBJ2-7|TRBV2|TRBD1
CASSGFWDRDYEQYF
TGTGCCAGCAGTGGGTTCTGGGACAGAGACTACGAGCAGTACTTC
>NA|TRBJ1-5|TRBV1|NA
CTSSQDFHTYGGQGYQPQHF
TGCACCAGCAGCCAAGATTTCCACACCTACGGGGGACAGGGTTACCAGCCCCAGCATTTT
>NA|TRBJ2-3|TRBV7-8|TRBD2
CASARDPRLAGSSTDTQYF
TGTGCCAGCGCCCGAGACCCAAGACTAGCGGGGTCTAGCACAGATACGCAGTATTTT
>NA|TRBJ2-3|TRBV5-1|TRBD2
CASSLTIAGGTDTQYF
TGCGCCAGCAGCTTGACCATAGCGGGGGGGACAGATACGCAGTATTTT
>NA|TRBJ1-1|TRBV21-1|NA
CASSKETVNTEAFF
TGTGCCAGCAGCAAAGAAACAGTGAACACTGAAGCTTTCTTT
>NA|TRBJ1-2|TRBV25-1|NA
CASSDSLNYGYTF
TGTGCCAGCAGTGACAGTCTGAACTATGGCTACACCTTC
>NA|TRBJ1-2|TRBV2|TRBD1
CAGRTGTHGYTF
TGTGCCGGCCGGACAGGGACCCATGGCTACACCTTC
>NA|TRBJ2-1|TRBV7-3|NA
CASSLNPGISEQFF
TGTGCCAGCAGCTTAAACCCAGGGATCAGTGAGCAGTTCTTC
>NA|TRBJ1-1|TRBV14|NA
CASSPVQGMNTEAFF
TGTGCCAGCAGCCCGGTTCAGGGGATGAACACTGAAGCTTTCTTT
>NA|TRBJ1-2|TRBV6-6|NA
CASRETETLGYTF
TGTGCCAGCAGGGAGACAGAAACCCTAGGCTACACCTTC
>NA|TRBJ1-6|TRBV29-1|TRBD1
CSVLRRGQGDLYSPLHF
TGCAGCGTCCTCCGCCGGGGACAGGGGGATTTGTATTCACCCCTCCACTTT
>NA|TRBJ1-1|TRBV15|NA
CATSRPGAEAFF
TGTGCCACCAGCAGACCAGGGGCTGAAGCTTTCTTT
>few|TRBJ2-7|TRBV5-1|NA
CASTPSAATYEQYF
TGCGCCAGCACCCCCTCCGCAGCGACCTACGAGCAGTACTTC
>few|TRBJ2-1|TRBV27|TRBD2
CASSWGLAGGRSSYNEQFF
TGTGCCAGCAGTTGGGGACTAGCGGGGGGGCGGAGCTCCTACAATGAGCAGTTCTTC
>NA|TRBJ2-3|TRBV4-1|TRBD2
CASSPPAGGMDTQYF
TGCGCCAGCAGCCCCCCGGCGGGGGGGATGGATACGCAGTATTTT
>NA|TRBJ2-7|TRBV6-6|NA
CASSYSQGLRYEQYF
TGTGCCAGCAGTTACTCGCAGGGCCTACGCTACGAGCAGTACTTC
>NA|TRBJ2-7|TRBV6-5|NA
CASSPTAYEQYF
TGTGCCAGCAGCCCGACAGCTTACGAGCAGTACTTC
>NA|TRBJ1-5|TRBV4-1|NA
CASSQDQARVNQPQHF
TGCGCCAGCAGCCAAGATCAGGCGAGGGTGAATCAGCCCCAGCATTTT
>once|TRBJ2-7|TRBV4-3|TRBD1
CASSQGDRLGNEQYF
TGCGCCAGCAGCCAAGGGGACAGGCTCGGGAACGAGCAGTACTTC
>NA|TRBJ1-1|TRBV30|NA
CAWSEGRVNTEAFF
TGTGCCTGGAGTGAAGGGCGGGTGAACACTGAAGCTTTCTTT
>NA|TRBJ2-1|TRBV19|NA
CASSIDFGRGSNEQFF
TGTGCCAGTAGTATAGATTTTGGCAGGGGCTCGAATGAGCAGTTCTTC